These 30 T cell receptor beta chains share one sample of origin, sequenced in a study of blood T cell repertoires in COVID-19. Clones were sequenced by immunoSEQ multiplex PCR, and TCRdb holds only the in-frame ones, with some missing. The sample lists 170,000 or so clones, 90% occurring once. The sequenced sample consisted of peripheral blood. The receptors shown here come from a man aged 45 to 65 with acute or convalescent COVID-19.

The chain couples TRBV5-4 to TRBJ1-5; no clear D. The CDR3 sequence is 17 residues long. The V end was cut by 2 bases, the J end by 0 bases, with 15 bases between. The germline CDR1 and CDR2 sequences are SGHNT and YYREEE (reference sequence). CDR3 DNA: TGTGCCAGCAGCTTCGGCGGCGGAGGTTATAGCAATCAGCCCCAGCATTTT. Residues: CASSFGGGGYSNQPQHF.

The rearrangement links TRBV4-1 to TRBJ1-2; TRBD1 matches 8 bases. The V and J ends lost 4 bases and 6 bases, in that order; junction bases with no gene match: 7. This CDR3 has 14 residues. The germline V gene has CDR1 MGHRA and CDR2 YSYEKL. In DNA, the CDR3 is TGCGCCAGCAGCCCCTATGCAGGGGGCAATGGCTACACCTTC. Protein: CASSPYAGGNGYTF.

This chain joins TRBV11-1 and TRBJ2-1; 11 nucleotides align to TRBD2. The CDR3 has 16 residues. In germline, CDR1 is SGHAT, CDR2 FQDESV (reference sequence). V gave up 0 bases and J gave up 8 bases; unmatched junction bases: 6. CDR3 sequence: CASSLALAGGPHEQFF. The CDR3 region has the DNA TGTGCCAGCAGCTTAGCGCTAGCGGGAGGCCCCCATGAGCAGTTCTTC.

The chain uses TRBV5-1 and TRBJ1-1, with 8 bases fitting TRBD1. Looked up from germline, CDR1 is SGHRS and CDR2 is YFSETQ. The CDR3 sequence is 14 residues long. J was trimmed by 5 bases and V by 4 bases; bases with no gene match: 7. CDR3 DNA sequence: TGCGCCAGCAGCCAACAGGGGGAATTTACTGAAGCTTTCTTT. Encoded protein: CASSQQGEFTEAFF. The whole variable domain, remainder taken from reference TRBV5-1 and TRBJ1-1, is KAGVTQTPRYLIKTRGQQVTLSCSPISGHRSVSWYQQTPGQGLQFLFEYFSETQRNKGNFPGRFSGRQFSNSRSEMNVSTLELGDSALYLCASSQQGEFTEAFFGQGTRLTVV.

The rearrangement joins TRBV19 to TRBJ1-5; D not resolved. The germline V gene has CDR1 LNHDA and CDR2 SQIVND (reference sequence). CDR3 length: 14 amino acids. V was trimmed by 3 bases and J by 5 bases, leaving 11 bases between them. In nucleotides, the CDR3 is TGTGCCAGTAGTATCGGCAGGAGGGATCAGCCCCAGCATTTT. Protein product: CASSIGRRDQPQHF.

This sequence joins TRBV6-5 and TRBJ1-1; D is possibly TRBD1 (5 bases). V lost 2 bases and J 5 bases, leaving 15 bases between the germline ends. Per germline, CDR1 MNHEY and CDR2 SVGAGI. The CDR3 covers 15 residues. The CDR3 DNA sequence: TGTGCCAGCAGTTACGTGGGTCCTAGGGGAACTGAAGCTTTCTTT. It translates to CASSYVGPRGTEAFF.

V is TRBV19 and J is TRBJ2-3, with a tentative D call TRBD1 (6 bases). Germline CDR1 reads LNHDA; CDR2 reads SQIVND (reference sequence). CDR3 size: 15 residues. Trimming took 3 bases from V and 5 from J, leaving 15 bases between them. CDR3 in DNA: TGTGCCAGTAGTATTGGCACAGGGACGGGAGATACGCAGTATTTT. This sequence encodes CASSIGTGTGDTQYF. Variable domain in full (rest from reference TRBV19 and TRBJ2-3): DGGITQSPKYLFRKEGQNVTLSCEQNLNHDAMYWYRQDPGQGLRLIYYSQIVNDFQKGDIAEGYSVSREKKESFPLTVTSAQKNPTAFYLCASSIGTGTGDTQYFGPGTRLTVL.

Here the CDR3 DNA reads TGTGCCAGCAGCTCGGGACAGGGAGGAGAGACCCAGTACTTC. It encodes CASSSGQGGETQYF. The rearrangement joins TRBV7-3 to TRBJ2-5; 9 nucleotides match TRBD1. The CDR3 has 14 residues. V gave up 4 bases and J gave up 4 bases; unmatched junction bases: 4. CDR1 and CDR2 (germline): SGHTA, FQGTGA.

The chain links TRBV27 to TRBJ2-3, with TRBD2 identical over 15 bases. The J segment lost 7 bases and the V segment lost 6 bases, leaving 8 bases of the junction unmatched. The CDR3 spans 16 residues. Germline CDR1 MNHEY, CDR2 SMNVEV (reference sequence). The CDR3 loop is CASSSGTSGRRNTQYF. In DNA, the CDR3 is TGTGCCAGCAGCTCCGGGACTAGCGGGAGGCGGAATACGCAGTATTTT.

The J gene is TRBJ1-4, the V gene TRBV10-3, with TRBD1 matching 8 bases. CDR1 ENHRY and CDR2 SYGVKD come from the germline V gene. The CDR3 runs to 13 residues. V shed 7 bases, J shed 7 bases, and the junction held 5 bases outside the gene matches. The CDR3 here is CAITQGQGEKLFF. The CDR3 nucleotides read TGTGCCATCACCCAAGGACAGGGTGAAAAACTGTTTTTT.

The chain couples TRBV24-1 to TRBJ2-7, with a tentative D call TRBD2 (6 bases). This CDR3 region has 12 residues. From germline, CDR1 is KGHDR and CDR2 SFDVKD. Trimming stripped 5 bases from V and 7 bases from J, with 11 bases between. The DNA for the CDR3 is TGTGCCACCAGTGGTAGCGGAACTGAGCAGTACTTC. Protein sequence: CATSGSGTEQYF.

The chain couples TRBV6-6 to TRBJ2-7; no definite D call. The V end lost 6 bases, the J end lost 0 bases, and 12 bases lay between the germline ends. CDR3 size: 14 residues. CDR1 MNHNY and CDR2 SVGAGI come from the germline V gene (reference sequence). CDR3 DNA: TGTGCCAGCAGCCCCGACTCCAACTCCTACGAGCAGTACTTC. Translation: CASSPDSNSYEQYF.

The V call is TRBV29-1, the J call TRBJ2-1; D perhaps matches TRBD1 (6 bases). The V end lost 3 bases, the J end lost 8 bases, and 14 bases lay between the germline ends. Germline loops: CDR1 SQVTM, CDR2 ANQGSEA. CDR3 length: 13 amino acids. Here the CDR3 DNA reads TGCAGCGTTGAGATAACAGGGCTCCATGAGCAGTTCTTC. Protein: CSVEITGLHEQFF.

The rearrangement uses TRBV29-1 and TRBJ2-3, with D possibly TRBD1 on 6 matching bases. V lost 8 bases, J lost 0 bases, and 15 bases lay in between. Germline V gene sequence: CDR1 SQVTM, CDR2 ANQGSEA. The CDR3 is 14 amino acids. CDR3 protein: CSTRQALSTDTQYF. CDR3 DNA: TGCAGCACGAGACAGGCTTTAAGCACAGATACGCAGTATTTT.

This sequence joins TRBV19 and TRBJ1-1; D not certain. V lost 9 bases, J lost 1 base, and 18 bases lay in between. The V gene's germline CDR1 is LNHDA and CDR2 SQIVND (reference sequence). The CDR3 loop spans 15 amino acids. Written as DNA, the CDR3 is TGTGCCAGCATCACGCGCGGGTCCCGGAACACTGAAGCTTTCTTT. Protein sequence: CASITRGSRNTEAFF.

The rearrangement uses TRBV28 and TRBJ2-2, with 7 bases aligning to TRBD2. CDR1 is MDHEN, CDR2 SYDVKM, per germline. This CDR3 is built from 18 residues. J gave up 1 base and V 5 bases, and 13 bases lay outside the gene matches. The CDR3 region is CASSHRDYVSGNTGELFF. The DNA of the CDR3 is TGTGCCAGCAGTCACCGGGACTACGTCTCTGGGAACACCGGGGAGCTGTTTTTT.

The chain uses TRBV5-1 and TRBJ2-3; TRBD2 might be the D (6 bases). The CDR3 is 15 amino acids. Per the germline V gene, CDR1 is SGHRS and CDR2 is YFSETQ. V lost 3 bases and J 2 bases, leaving 13 bases between the germline ends. Written as DNA, the CDR3 is TGCGCCAGCAGCTCGATCCTAGCGTCCACAGATACGCAGTATTTT. Its translation is CASSSILASTDTQYF.

V and J are TRBV2 and TRBJ2-7; 11 nucleotides align to TRBD1. CDR1 SNHLY and CDR2 FYNNEI come from the germline V gene. V lost 5 bases, J lost 2 bases, and 8 bases stayed unmatched. The CDR3 runs to 16 residues. Written as DNA, the CDR3 is TGTGCCAGCAGTCCCCAGGGGACAGGGGGTCCCTACGAGCAGTACTTC. Its translation: CASSPQGTGGPYEQYF.

The J gene is TRBJ2-1, the V gene TRBV6-5; 9 bases match TRBD1. Germline-derived CDR1 and CDR2 are MNHEY and SVGAGI. V lost 2 bases and J lost 5; bases outside the gene matches: 4. The CDR3 length is 15 residues. The CDR3 here is CASSYGTGWNNEQFF. The CDR3 DNA sequence: TGTGCCAGCAGTTACGGGACAGGGTGGAACAATGAGCAGTTCTTC.

As to this clone: Sequence at one end of the junction differs from germline and may be a read error. V usage is TRBV4-1 and J usage is TRBJ2-2; tentative D call: TRBD1 (6 bases). From germline, CDR1 is MGHRA and CDR2 YSYEKL. The CDR3 runs 15 residues. CDR3 coding DNA: TGCGCCCGCAGCCAACTCGGTTCAGGGGCCGGGGAGCTGTTTTTT. Translated: CARSQLGSGAGELFF.

This sequence joins TRBV5-4 and TRBJ2-7; 8 bases line up with TRBD1. Germline V gene lookup returns CDR1 SGHNT and CDR2 YYREEE (reference sequence). The CDR3 runs 14 residues. The trim removed 4 bases at V and 5 bases at J, leaving 8 bases unmatched. The CDR3 here is CASSPRQGKDEQYF. In DNA form, the CDR3 reads TGTGCCAGCAGCCCCAGACAGGGGAAGGACGAGCAGTACTTC.

The chain combines TRBV7-6 with TRBJ2-7, with D possibly being TRBD2 (6 bases). This CDR3 is built from 15 residues. The germline V gene encodes CDR1 SGHVS and CDR2 FNYEAQ. V was clipped by 0 bases and J by 3 bases, with 12 bases between them. The CDR3 DNA sequence: TGTGCCAGCAGCTTAGCGGGGGGACGGAACTACGAGCAGTACTTC. Translating it yields CASSLAGGRNYEQYF. Variable domain in full (rest from reference TRBV7-6 and TRBJ2-7): GAGVSQSPRYKVTKRGQDVALRCDPISGHVSLYWYRQALGQGPEFLTYFNYEAQQDKSGLPNDRFSAERPEGSISTLTIQRTEQRDSAMYRCASSLAGGRNYEQYFGPGTRLTVT.

This chain connects TRBV19 to TRBJ1-1; D remains ambiguous. V lost 2 bases, J lost 6 bases, and 10 bases lay in between. The CDR3 is made up of 13 amino acids. CDR1 and CDR2 from the germline V gene are LNHDA and SQIVND (reference sequence). CDR3 sequence (DNA): TGTGCCAGTAGTATAAGTCCTAGGTCTGAAGCTTTCTTT. Translated: CASSISPRSEAFF.

The chain links TRBV6-5 to TRBJ2-3; perhaps TRBD2 as D (5 bases). This CDR3 region has 16 residues. Germline CDR1 MNHEY, CDR2 SVGAGI. Trimming removed 3 bases at V and 4 bases at J, with 17 bases between. The CDR3 DNA is TGTGCCAGCAGTTATTCCCCCCCGGGGAGTCCAGATACGCAGTATTTT. Translating it yields CASSYSPPGSPDTQYF.

This clone occurred a few times. This chain connects TRBV12-3 or TRBV12-4 to TRBJ1-5; D is undetermined. This CDR3 is 13 amino acids long. Trimming left V 3 bases short and J 1 base short, with 4 bases between. The CDR3 coding sequence is TGTGCCAGCAGTTTTCTGAGCAATCAGCCCCAGCATTTT. Residues: CASSFLSNQPQHF.

This chain connects TRBV6-5 to TRBJ2-2, with D possibly matching TRBD1 (6 bases). This CDR3 region has 15 residues. The ends were cut back, 6 bases at V and 2 bases at J, with 13 bases in the middle. Germline V gene sequence: CDR1 MNHEY, CDR2 SVGAGI. For the CDR3, the DNA is TGTGCCAGCAGGCCGGGACAAAGAAACACCGGGGAGCTGTTTTTT. Amino acids: CASRPGQRNTGELFF.

The V call is TRBV28, the J call TRBJ1-5; TRBD1 is a possible D gene (6 bases). The V gene lost 8 bases and the J gene lost 7 bases, with 15 bases spanning the gap. CDR3 length equals 13 residues. CDR1 MDHEN and CDR2 SYDVKM come from the germline V gene. DNA for the CDR3: TGTGCCAGCGTACAGGGTCTATACCAGCCCCAGCATTTT. Its translation: CASVQGLYQPQHF.

The sample holds one count of this clone. This rearrangement joins TRBV19 to TRBJ1-5; maybe TRBD1 (5 bases). Per the germline V gene, CDR1 is LNHDA and CDR2 is SQIVND (reference sequence). The CDR3 extends over 14 amino acids. Trimming shortened V by 4 bases and J by 5 bases, and 12 bases separated the two germline ends. The CDR3 sequence: CASSNGGKYQPQHF. DNA of the CDR3: TGTGCCAGTAGTAACGGGGGAAAGTATCAGCCCCAGCATTTT.

This chain joins TRBV15 and TRBJ2-6; TRBD1 matches 8 bases. The CDR3 is 17 residues long. Per germline, CDR1 LNHNV and CDR2 YYDKDF (reference sequence). V was clipped by 6 bases and J by 1 base; unmatched bases: 8. CDR3 bases: TGTGCCACCAGAGGCTGGACAGGGAATTCTGGGGCCAACGTCCTGACTTTC. Protein product: CATRGWTGNSGANVLTF. Full variable domain (remainder filled in from reference TRBV15 and TRBJ2-6): DAMVIQNPRYQVTQFGKPVTLSCSQTLNHNVMYWYQQKSSQAPKLLFHYYDKDFNNEADTPDNFQSRRPNTSFCFLDIRSPGLGDTAMYLCATRGWTGNSGANVLTFGAGSRLTVL.

The chain employs TRBV6-1 and TRBJ2-3; tentatively, D is TRBD2 (7 bases). The CDR3 has 14 residues. Germline V gene data show CDR1 as MNHNS and CDR2 as SASEGT. V was clipped by 1 base and J by 5 bases, with 10 bases between them. In DNA, the CDR3 is TGTGCCAGCAGTGAAGAGGGGGGGGGAGATACGCAGTATTTT. Translated: CASSEEGGGDTQYF.